What follows is one T cell receptor beta chain and its context. The CDR3 has 19 residues. Germline-derived CDR1 and CDR2 are SGHDT and YYEEEE. V lost 0 bases to trimming and J lost 2 bases, with 18 bases between them. This specimen comes from a study of T-cell reconstitution after alpha-beta-depleted transplantation in children. The TCRbeta library incorporated unique molecular identifiers. TCRdb recomputed calls from the PCR reads with MiXCR, one row per CDR3 protein. The sample holds about 600,000 distinct CDR3 sequences, around 23% seen once. This chain connects TRBV5-6 to TRBJ2-6; a weak D match, TRBD1 (6 bases). The sequence came from a boy younger than two who had a stem cell transplant for acute myeloid leukemia, so the T cells may come from the graft donor. This sample comprised PBMCs, mostly from graft donor cells, obtained 360 days after TCRalphabeta/CD19-depleted stem cell transplant. In DNA, the CDR3 is TGTGCCAGCAGCTTGGGACAGGTCGCCCTTAGAACTGGGGCCAACGTCCTGACTTTC. Translating gives CASSLGQVALRTGANVLTF.